Below, 5 T cell receptor beta chains from the same sample are listed, as sequenced in a study of PD-1 blockade in classical Hodgkin lymphoma (dated by TCRdb to the early 2020s). The intended sense of this specimen's time point label: cycle 1 day 1 (C1D1), immediately before nivolumab initiation. Every trial patient had relapsed following autologous stem cell transplantation, and prior brentuximab vedotin exposure was what differed among cohorts A, B and C. Libraries were prepared through the immunoSEQ multiplex PCR assay. Drawn from immuneACCESS, this table holds only the in-frame rearrangements with V and J called that TCRdb kept. Clones are partly lost; checked studies trace under half to an unresolved V gene and leave the rest unexplained. Here the sample has tens of thousands of clones; about nine tenths occur a single time. The top ten constitute roughly a tenth of the sample. Here the sequenced sample was peripheral blood mononuclear cells (PBMCs), taken at baseline. Receptors were obtained from a human donor with classical Hodgkin lymphoma.

This clone was recorded only once. V and J are TRBV7-2 and TRBJ2-7; D call uncertain. V dropped 3 bases and J dropped 2 bases, with 11 bases sitting between them. Germline assignment: CDR1 SGHTA and CDR2 FQGNSA. The CDR3 length is 14 residues. The CDR3 DNA follows: TGTGCCAGCAGCTTTAGGACGGTTACCTACGAGCAGTACTTC. Its protein is CASSFRTVTYEQYF.

CDR3 residues: CASSPGTVNSPLHF. As DNA, the CDR3 is TGTGCCAGCAGCCCTGGGACAGTGAATTCACCCCTCCACTTT. The V and J genes are TRBV5-6 and TRBJ1-6; TRBD1 matches at 7 bases. The CDR3 contains 14 residues. Germline V CDR1 and CDR2: SGHDT, YYEEEE. Trimming took 4 bases from V and 7 from J; bases not matched to a gene: 5.

The genes are TRBV2 and TRBJ1-4, with 8 bases aligning to TRBD1. Germline V gives CDR1 SNHLY, CDR2 FYNNEI. Trimming at V came to 5 bases and at J to 7 bases, leaving 6 bases not matched to a gene. CDR3 length: 14 amino acids. The CDR3 region is CASSLQGVFEKLFF. DNA for the CDR3: TGTGCCAGCAGTCTACAGGGGGTTTTTGAAAAACTGTTTTTT.

The J gene is TRBJ2-5, the V gene TRBV10-3; TRBD1 agrees at 9 bases. V lost 6 bases and J lost 3; bases outside the gene matches: 2. The CDR3 extends over 13 amino acids. The germline gives CDR1 ENHRY, CDR2 SYGVKD. CDR3 region: CAIRDRGEETQYF. The CDR3 nucleotides read TGTGCCATCAGGGACAGGGGTGAAGAGACCCAGTACTTC.

The chain links TRBV10-3 to TRBJ1-1; 12 bases fit TRBD1. From germline, CDR1 is ENHRY and CDR2 SYGVKD. CDR3 length: 15 amino acids. V was clipped by 5 bases and J by 6 bases; unmatched bases: 7. CDR3 sequence: CAISSPGQGASEAFF. As DNA, the CDR3 is TGTGCCATCAGTTCTCCGGGACAGGGGGCCTCTGAAGCTTTCTTT.